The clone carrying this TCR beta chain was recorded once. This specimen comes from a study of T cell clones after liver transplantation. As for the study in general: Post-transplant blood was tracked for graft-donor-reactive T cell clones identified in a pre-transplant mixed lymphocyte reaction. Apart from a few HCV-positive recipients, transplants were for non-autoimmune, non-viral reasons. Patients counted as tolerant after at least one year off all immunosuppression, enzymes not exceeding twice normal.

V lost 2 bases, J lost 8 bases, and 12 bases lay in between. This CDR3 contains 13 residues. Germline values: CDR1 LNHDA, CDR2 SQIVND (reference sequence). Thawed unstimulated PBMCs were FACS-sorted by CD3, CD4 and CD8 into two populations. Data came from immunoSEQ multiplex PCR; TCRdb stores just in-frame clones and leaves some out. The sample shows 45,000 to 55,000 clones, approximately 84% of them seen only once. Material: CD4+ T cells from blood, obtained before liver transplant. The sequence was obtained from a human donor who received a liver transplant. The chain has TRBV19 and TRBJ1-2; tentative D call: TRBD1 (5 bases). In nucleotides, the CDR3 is TGTGCCAGTAGTATACCAGGGTCTCGAGGCTACACCTTC. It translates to CASSIPGSRGYTF.